This TCR beta chain was observed in a study of T cell changes during pregnancy in multiple sclerosis. Repertoires were generated with immunoSEQ multiplex PCR, while TCRdb's copy carries only in-frame clones and drops some. Of tens of thousands of clones in the sample, roughly 94% were seen once. The junction had 4 bases not matched to a gene; V was cut back by 2 bases and J by 1 base. The CDR3 extends over 16 amino acids. Germline V gene sequence: CDR1 SGHNT, CDR2 YYREEE (reference sequence). The J gene is TRBJ2-2, the V gene TRBV5-4; TRBD2 matches 8 bases. The sequence came from a female donor with multiple sclerosis, enrolled in a pregnancy study. The specimen was CD4+ T cells from peripheral blood mononuclear cells, collected after pregnancy. CDR3 nucleotide sequence: TGTGCCAGCAGCTTTCTCCTAGCGGGGAACACCGGGGAGCTGTTTTTT. Its protein product is CASSFLLAGNTGELFF.